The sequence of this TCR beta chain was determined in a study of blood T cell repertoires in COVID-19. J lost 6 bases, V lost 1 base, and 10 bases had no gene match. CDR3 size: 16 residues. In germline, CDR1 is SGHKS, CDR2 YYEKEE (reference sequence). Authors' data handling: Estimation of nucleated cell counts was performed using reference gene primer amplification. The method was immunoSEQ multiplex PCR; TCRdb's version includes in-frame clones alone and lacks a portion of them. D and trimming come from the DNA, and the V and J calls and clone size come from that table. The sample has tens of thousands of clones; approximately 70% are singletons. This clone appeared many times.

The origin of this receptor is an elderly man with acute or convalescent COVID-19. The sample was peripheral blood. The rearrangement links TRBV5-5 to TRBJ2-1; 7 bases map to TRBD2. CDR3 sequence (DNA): TGTGCCAGCAGCTTGTACGCGGGAGCAGGGTCCAATGAGCAGTTCTTC. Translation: CASSLYAGAGSNEQFF.